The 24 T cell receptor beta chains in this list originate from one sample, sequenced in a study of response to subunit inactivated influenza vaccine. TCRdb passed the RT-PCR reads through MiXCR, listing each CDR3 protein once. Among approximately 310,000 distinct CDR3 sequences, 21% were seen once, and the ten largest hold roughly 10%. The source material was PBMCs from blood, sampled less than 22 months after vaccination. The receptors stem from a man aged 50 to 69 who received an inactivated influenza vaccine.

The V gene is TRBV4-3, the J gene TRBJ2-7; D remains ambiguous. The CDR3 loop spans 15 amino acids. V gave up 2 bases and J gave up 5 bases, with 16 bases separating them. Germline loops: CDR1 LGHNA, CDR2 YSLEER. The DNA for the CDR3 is TGCGCCAGCAGCCAAAATCCGACCTCCCCCAACGAGCAGTACTTC. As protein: CASSQNPTSPNEQYF.

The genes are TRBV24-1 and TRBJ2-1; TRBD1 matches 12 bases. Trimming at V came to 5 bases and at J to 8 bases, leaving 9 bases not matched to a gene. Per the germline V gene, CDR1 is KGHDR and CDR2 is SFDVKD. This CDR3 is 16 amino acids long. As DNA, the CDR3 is TGTGCCACCAGTGGTAGTAGCGGGACAGGGGGCGATGAGCAGTTCTTC. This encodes CATSGSSGTGGDEQFF.

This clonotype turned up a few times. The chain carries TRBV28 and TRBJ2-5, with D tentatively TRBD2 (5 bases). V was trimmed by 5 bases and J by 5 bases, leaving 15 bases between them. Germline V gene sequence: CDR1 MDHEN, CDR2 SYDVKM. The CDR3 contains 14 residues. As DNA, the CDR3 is TGTGCCAGCAGTATACCAACGGGGTGGGAGACCCAGTACTTC. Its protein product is CASSIPTGWETQYF.

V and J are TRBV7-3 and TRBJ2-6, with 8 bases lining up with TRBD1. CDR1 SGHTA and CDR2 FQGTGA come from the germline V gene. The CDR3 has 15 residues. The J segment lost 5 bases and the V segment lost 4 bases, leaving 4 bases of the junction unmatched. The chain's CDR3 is CASSSQGARANVLTF. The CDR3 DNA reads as TGTGCCAGCAGCTCGCAGGGGGCCAGGGCCAACGTCCTGACTTTC.

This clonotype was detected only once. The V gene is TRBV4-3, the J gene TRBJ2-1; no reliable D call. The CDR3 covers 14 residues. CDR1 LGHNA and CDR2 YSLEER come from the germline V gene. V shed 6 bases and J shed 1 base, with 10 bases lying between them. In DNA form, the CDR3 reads TGCGCCAGCAGTTCCGGGTGGTCCTACAATGAGCAGTTCTTC. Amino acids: CASSSGWSYNEQFF.

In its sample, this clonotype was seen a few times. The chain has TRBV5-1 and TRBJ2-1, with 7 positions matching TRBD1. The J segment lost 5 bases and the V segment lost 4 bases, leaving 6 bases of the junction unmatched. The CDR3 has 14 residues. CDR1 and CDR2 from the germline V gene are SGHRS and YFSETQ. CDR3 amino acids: CASSVTGADNEQFF. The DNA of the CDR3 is TGCGCCAGCAGCGTCACAGGGGCGGACAATGAGCAGTTCTTC.

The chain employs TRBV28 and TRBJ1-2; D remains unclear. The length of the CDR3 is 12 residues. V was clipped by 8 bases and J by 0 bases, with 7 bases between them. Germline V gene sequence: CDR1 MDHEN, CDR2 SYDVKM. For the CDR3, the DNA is TGTGCCAGCCGGTGGACTAACTATGGCTACACCTTC. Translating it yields CASRWTNYGYTF.

The CDR3 DNA is TGCAGCGTTGTAGGACAGGACAACTATGGCTACACCTTC. This codes for CSVVGQDNYGYTF. This chain connects TRBV29-1 to TRBJ1-2, with 7 bases lining up with TRBD1. Germline V lookup: CDR1 SQVTM, CDR2 ANQGSEA. Trimming at V came to 4 bases and at J to 2 bases, leaving 4 bases not matched to a gene. The CDR3 runs to 13 residues.

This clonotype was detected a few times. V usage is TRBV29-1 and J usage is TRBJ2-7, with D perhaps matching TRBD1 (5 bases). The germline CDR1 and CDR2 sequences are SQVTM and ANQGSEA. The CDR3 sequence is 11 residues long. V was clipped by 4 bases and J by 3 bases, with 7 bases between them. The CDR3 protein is CSVARGYEQYF. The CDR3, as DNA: TGCAGCGTTGCAAGGGGCTACGAGCAGTACTTC.

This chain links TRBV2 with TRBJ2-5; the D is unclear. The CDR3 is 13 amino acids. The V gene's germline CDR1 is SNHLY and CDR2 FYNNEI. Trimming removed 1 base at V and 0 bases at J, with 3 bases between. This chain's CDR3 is CASSEGHQETQYF. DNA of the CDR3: TGTGCCAGCAGTGAAGGGCACCAAGAGACCCAGTACTTC.

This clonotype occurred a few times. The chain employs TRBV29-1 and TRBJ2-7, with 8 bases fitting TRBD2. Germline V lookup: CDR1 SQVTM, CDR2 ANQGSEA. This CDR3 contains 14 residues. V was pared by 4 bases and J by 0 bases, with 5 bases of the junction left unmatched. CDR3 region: CSVAGGGNSYEQYF. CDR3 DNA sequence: TGCAGCGTTGCCGGGGGGGGAAACTCCTACGAGCAGTACTTC.

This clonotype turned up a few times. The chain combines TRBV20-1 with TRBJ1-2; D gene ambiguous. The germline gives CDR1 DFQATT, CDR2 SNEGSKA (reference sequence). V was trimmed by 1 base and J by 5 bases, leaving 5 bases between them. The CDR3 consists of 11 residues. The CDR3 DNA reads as TGCAGTGCTAGAGTCCGGTATGGCTACACCTTC. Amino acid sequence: CSARVRYGYTF.

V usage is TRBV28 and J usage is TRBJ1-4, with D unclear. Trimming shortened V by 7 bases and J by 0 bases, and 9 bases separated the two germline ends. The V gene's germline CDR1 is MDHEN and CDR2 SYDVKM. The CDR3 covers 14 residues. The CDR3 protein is CASTGFTTNEKLFF. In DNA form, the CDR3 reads TGTGCCAGCACGGGGTTTACAACTAATGAAAAACTGTTTTTT.

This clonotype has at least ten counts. Here the CDR3 DNA reads TGTGCCAGCAGTTACGGGGCCGGGGAGCTGTTTTTT. Its translation: CASSYGAGELFF. The gene calls are TRBV6-5 and TRBJ2-2; D gene unclear. The CDR3 has 12 amino acids. Per the germline V gene, CDR1 is MNHEY and CDR2 is SVGAGI. The germline V and J ends were trimmed by 2 bases and 6 bases, with 4 bases remaining between them.

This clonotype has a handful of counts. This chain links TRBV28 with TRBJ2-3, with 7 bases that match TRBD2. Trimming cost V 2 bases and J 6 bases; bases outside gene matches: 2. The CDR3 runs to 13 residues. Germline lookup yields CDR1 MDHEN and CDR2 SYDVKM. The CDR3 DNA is TGTGCCAGCAGTTTAATTAGCGGGGATACGCAGTATTTT. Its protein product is CASSLISGDTQYF. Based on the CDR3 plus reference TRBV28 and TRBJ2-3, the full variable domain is DVKVTQSSRYLVKRTGEKVFLECVQDMDHENMFWYRQDPGLGLRLIYFSYDVKMKEKGDIPEGYSVSREKKERFSLILESASTNQTSMYLCASSLISGDTQYFGPGTRLTVL.

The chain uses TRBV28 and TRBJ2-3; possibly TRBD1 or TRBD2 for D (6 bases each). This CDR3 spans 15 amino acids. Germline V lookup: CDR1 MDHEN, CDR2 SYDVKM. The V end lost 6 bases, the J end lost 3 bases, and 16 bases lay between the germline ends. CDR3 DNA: TGTGCCAGCAGGCGGGACACTAGGATGACAGATACGCAGTATTTT. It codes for CASRRDTRMTDTQYF.

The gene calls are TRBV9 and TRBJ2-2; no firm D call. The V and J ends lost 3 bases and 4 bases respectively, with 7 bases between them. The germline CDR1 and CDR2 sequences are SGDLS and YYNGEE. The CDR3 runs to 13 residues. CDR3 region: CASSAVLTGELFF. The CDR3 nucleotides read TGTGCCAGCAGCGCAGTGCTCACCGGGGAGCTGTTTTTT.

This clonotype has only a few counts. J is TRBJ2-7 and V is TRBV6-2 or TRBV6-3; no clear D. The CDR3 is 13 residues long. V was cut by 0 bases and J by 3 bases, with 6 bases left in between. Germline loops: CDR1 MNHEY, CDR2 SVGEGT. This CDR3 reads CASSYSWYYEQYF. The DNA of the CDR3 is TGTGCCAGCAGTTACTCATGGTACTACGAGCAGTACTTC.

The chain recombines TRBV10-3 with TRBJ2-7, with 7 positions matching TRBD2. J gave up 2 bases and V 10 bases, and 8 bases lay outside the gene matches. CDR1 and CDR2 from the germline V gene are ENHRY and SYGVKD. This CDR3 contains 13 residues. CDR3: CATTTGGTYEQYF. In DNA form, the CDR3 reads TGTGCCACAACTACCGGGGGGACCTACGAGCAGTACTTC.

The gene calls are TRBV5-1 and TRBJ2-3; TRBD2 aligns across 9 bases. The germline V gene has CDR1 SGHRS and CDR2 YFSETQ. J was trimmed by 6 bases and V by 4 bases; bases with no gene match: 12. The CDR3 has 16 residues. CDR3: CASSARLAGEADTQYF. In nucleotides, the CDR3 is TGCGCCAGCAGCGCTCGATTAGCGGGGGAGGCTGATACGCAGTATTTT.

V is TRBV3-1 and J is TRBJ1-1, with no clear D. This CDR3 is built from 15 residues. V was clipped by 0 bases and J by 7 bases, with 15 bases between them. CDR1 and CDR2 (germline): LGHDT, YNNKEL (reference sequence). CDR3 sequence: CASSQDLGIMGEAFF. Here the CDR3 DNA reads TGTGCCAGCAGCCAAGATTTGGGGATAATGGGTGAAGCTTTCTTT.

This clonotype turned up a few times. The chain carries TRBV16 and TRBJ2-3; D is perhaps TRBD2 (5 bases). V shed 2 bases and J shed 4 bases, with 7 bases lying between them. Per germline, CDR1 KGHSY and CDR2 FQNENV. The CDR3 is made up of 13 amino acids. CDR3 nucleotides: TGTGCCAGCAGCCAACGGGGAGCAGATACGCAGTATTTT. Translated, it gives CASSQRGADTQYF. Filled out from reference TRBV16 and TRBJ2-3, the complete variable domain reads GEEVAQTPKHLVRGEGQKAKLYCAPIKGHSYVFWYQQVLKNEFKFLISFQNENVFDETGMPKERFSAKCLPNSPCSLEIQATKLEDSAVYFCASSQRGADTQYFGPGTRLTVL.

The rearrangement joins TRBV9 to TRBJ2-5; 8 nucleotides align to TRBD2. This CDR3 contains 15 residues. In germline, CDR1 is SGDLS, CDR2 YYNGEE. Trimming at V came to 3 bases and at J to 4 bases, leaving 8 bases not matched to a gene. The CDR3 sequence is CASSGQSGGIETQYF. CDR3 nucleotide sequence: TGTGCCAGCAGCGGGCAAAGCGGGGGTATAGAGACCCAGTACTTC. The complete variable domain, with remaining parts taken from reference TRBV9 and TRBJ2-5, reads DSGVTQTPKHLITATGQRVTLRCSPRSGDLSVYWYQQSLDQGLQFLIQYYNGEERAKGNILERFSAQQFPDLHSELNLSSLELGDSALYFCASSGQSGGIETQYFGPGTRLLVL.

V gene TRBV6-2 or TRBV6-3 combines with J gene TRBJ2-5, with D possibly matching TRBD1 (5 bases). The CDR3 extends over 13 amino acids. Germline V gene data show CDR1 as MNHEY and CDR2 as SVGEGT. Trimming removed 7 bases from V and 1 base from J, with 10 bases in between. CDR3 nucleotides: TGTGCCAGCATCCAGGGCAGCCAAGAGACCCAGTACTTC. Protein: CASIQGSQETQYF.